Each of the 5 T cell receptor beta chains below was sequenced from the same sample in a study of graft-versus-host responses after intestinal transplantation. Only in-frame clones appear in the TCRdb table, and some are missing; sequencing was by immunoSEQ multiplex PCR. The data show roughly 60,000 clones, with approximately 89% seen just once and roughly 2.8% held by the top ten. This sample comprised PBMCs, obtained almost 120 days after intestinal transplantation. Receptors were obtained from a human patient who received an intestinal transplant, so some T cells may come from the graft donor.

The V and J genes are TRBV28 and TRBJ2-3; D is ambiguous. The V and J ends lost 5 bases and 0 bases respectively, with 6 bases between them. Germline CDR1 and CDR2: MDHEN and SYDVKM. This CDR3 is built from 13 residues. The CDR3 coding sequence is TGTGCCAGCAGTAAAACTAGCACAGATACGCAGTATTTT. Its protein product is CASSKTSTDTQYF.

The chain recombines TRBV4-1 with TRBJ1-5; D not resolved. This CDR3 is built from 15 residues. The germline CDR1 and CDR2 sequences are MGHRA and YSYEKL. V was clipped by 1 base and J by 0 bases, with 7 bases between them. CDR3 protein: CASSQVQNSNQPQHF. The CDR3 nucleotides are TGCGCCAGCAGCCAAGTCCAGAATAGCAATCAGCCCCAGCATTTT.

In nucleotides, the CDR3 is TGCGCCAGCAGCCGCTTTGAACGAGGGTGCTACGAGCAGTACTTC. It specifies CASSRFERGCYEQYF. The rearrangement links TRBV4-1 to TRBJ2-7, with a weak D call TRBD2 (5 bases). Germline lookup yields CDR1 MGHRA and CDR2 YSYEKL. The CDR3 has 15 amino acids. V lost 4 bases to trimming and J lost 3 bases, with 16 bases between them.

Details on this clone: The junction shows a germline mismatch at one end, possibly a read error. The chain combines TRBV6-6 with TRBJ1-1; tentatively, D is TRBD1 (6 bases). Germline CDR1 reads MNHNY; CDR2 reads SVGAGI (reference sequence). The CDR3 covers 13 residues. CDR3 sequence: CASRRGVKTEAFF. In nucleotides, the CDR3 is TGTGCCAGCAGAAGGGGGGTGAAGACTGAAGCTTTCTTT.

DNA of the CDR3: TGTGCCAGCAGGTCGGGACTAGCAGGCGACGAGCAGTACTTC. Translated: CASRSGLAGDEQYF. The V call is TRBV2, the J call TRBJ2-7; 9 positions agree with TRBD2. The CDR3 consists of 14 residues. V shed 6 bases and J 5 bases; nucleotides not matched to a gene: 8. CDR1 and CDR2 from the germline V gene are SNHLY and FYNNEI.